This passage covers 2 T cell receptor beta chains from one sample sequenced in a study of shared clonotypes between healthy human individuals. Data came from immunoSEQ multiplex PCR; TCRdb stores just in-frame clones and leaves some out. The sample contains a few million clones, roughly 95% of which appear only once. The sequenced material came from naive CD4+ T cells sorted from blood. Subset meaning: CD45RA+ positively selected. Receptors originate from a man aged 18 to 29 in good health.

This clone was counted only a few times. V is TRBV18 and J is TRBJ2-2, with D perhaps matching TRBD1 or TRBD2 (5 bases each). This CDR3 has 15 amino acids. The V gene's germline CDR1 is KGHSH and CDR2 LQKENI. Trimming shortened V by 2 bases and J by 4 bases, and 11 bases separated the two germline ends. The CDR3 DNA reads TGTGCCAGCTCACCAAGCAGGGACGGCACCGGGGAGCTGTTTTTT. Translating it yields CASSPSRDGTGELFF. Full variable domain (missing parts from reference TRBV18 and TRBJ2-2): NAGVMQNPRHLVRRRGQEARLRCSPMKGHSHVYWYRQLPEEGLKFMVYLQKENIIDESGMPKERFSAEFPKEGPSILRIQQVVRGDSAAYFCASSPSRDGTGELFFGEGSRLTVL.

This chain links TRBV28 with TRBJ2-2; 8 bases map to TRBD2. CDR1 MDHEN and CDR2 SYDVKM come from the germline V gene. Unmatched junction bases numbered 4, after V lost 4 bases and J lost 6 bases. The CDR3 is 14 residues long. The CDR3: CASSSGLDAGELFF. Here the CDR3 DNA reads TGTGCCAGCAGTTCGGGACTAGATGCCGGGGAGCTGTTTTTT.